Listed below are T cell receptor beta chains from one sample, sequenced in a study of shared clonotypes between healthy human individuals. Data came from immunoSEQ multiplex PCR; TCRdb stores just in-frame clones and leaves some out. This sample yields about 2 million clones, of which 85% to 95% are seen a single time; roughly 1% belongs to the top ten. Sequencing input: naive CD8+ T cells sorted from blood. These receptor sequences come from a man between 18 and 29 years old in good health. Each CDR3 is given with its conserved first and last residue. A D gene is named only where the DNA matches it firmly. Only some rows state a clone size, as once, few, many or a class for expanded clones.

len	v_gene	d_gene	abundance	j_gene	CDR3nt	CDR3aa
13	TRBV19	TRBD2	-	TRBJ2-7	TGTGCCAGCGGGGGGGGCAGCACCTACGAGCAGTACTTC	CASGGGSTYEQYF
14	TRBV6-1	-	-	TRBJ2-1	TGTGCCAGCATAGGCGGGGCGGCAGCCAATGAGCAGTTCTTC	CASIGGAAANEQFF
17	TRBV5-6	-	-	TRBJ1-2	TGTGCCAGCAGCTTGGCAGGTTCGCACTATGCGAACTATGGCTACACCTTC	CASSLAGSHYANYGYTF
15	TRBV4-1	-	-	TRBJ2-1	TGCGCCAGCAGCCCCTCTCGAGGGGCCGGCAATGAGCAGTTCTTC	CASSPSRGAGNEQFF
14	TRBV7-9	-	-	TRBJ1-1	TGTGCCACATCCGGGGCCAGGGAGGGCACTGAAGCTTTCTTT	CATSGAREGTEAFF
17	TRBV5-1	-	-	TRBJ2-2	TGCGCCAGCAGCTTCGAACTTTACGACGCGAACACCGGGGAGCTGTTTTTT	CASSFELYDANTGELFF
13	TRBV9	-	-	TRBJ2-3	TGTGCCAGCAGCGTAGATTCCCCAGATACGCAGTATTTT	CASSVDSPDTQYF
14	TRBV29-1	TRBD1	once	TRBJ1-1	TGCAGCGTTGACCCGGGACAGACGAACACTGAAGCTTTCTTT	CSVDPGQTNTEAFF
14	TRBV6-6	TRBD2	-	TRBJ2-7	TGTGCCAGCAGTCCTAGCGGGAGGGCCTACGAGCAGTACTTC	CASSPSGRAYEQYF
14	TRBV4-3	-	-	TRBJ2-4	TGCGCCAGCAGCCAAGATCCGGCCAGCATAATTCAGTACTTC	CASSQDPASIIQYF
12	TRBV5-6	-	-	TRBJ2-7	TGTGCCAGCAGCCTAGTAGCCTACGAGCAGTACTTC	CASSLVAYEQYF
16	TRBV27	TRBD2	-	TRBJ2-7	TGTGCCAGCAGTTTATCGTCTGGGACTATCGCCTACGAGCAGTACTTC	CASSLSSGTIAYEQYF
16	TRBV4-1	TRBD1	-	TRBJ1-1	TGCGCCAGCAGCCCAAGAGGGGTACAGGGGGAAACTGAAGCTTTCTTT	CASSPRGVQGETEAFF
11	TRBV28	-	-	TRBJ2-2	TGTGCCAGCGGGTGGACCGGGGAGCTGTTTTTT	CASGWTGELFF
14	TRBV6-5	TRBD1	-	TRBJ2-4	TGTGCCAGCAGCCCCGGGACAGCTTCAAACATTCAGTACTTC	CASSPGTASNIQYF